These 17 T cell receptor beta chains share one sample of origin, sequenced in a study of CD8+ T cells in alopecia areata. Once RNA had been extracted, it was reverse transcribed into cDNA to act as the sequencing template. Some clones are missing from TCRdb's copy, which holds only in-frame ones; the method was immunoSEQ multiplex PCR. The repertoire has about 150,000 clones, 50% to 65% of them found once; the top ten carry about 4.3%. The source material was CD4+ T cells sorted from blood. The receptors here all came from a human donor in good health.

The V and J genes are TRBV5-1 and TRBJ1-2; D possibly corresponds to TRBD1 (5 bases). V was shortened by 0 bases and J by 0 bases, with 12 bases between the two germline ends. Germline CDR1 and CDR2: SGHRS and YFSETQ. CDR3 length: 16 residues. The DNA for the CDR3 is TGCGCCAGCAGCTTGGACCCTTCGACAGCTAACTATGGCTACACCTTC. Protein product: CASSLDPSTANYGYTF.

This clone was seen more than once but under ten times. V gene TRBV5-1 combines with J gene TRBJ1-5; 8 positions agree with TRBD1. Germline V CDR1 and CDR2: SGHRS, YFSETQ. The length of the CDR3 is 14 residues. The trim removed 4 bases at V and 7 bases at J, leaving 7 bases unmatched. The CDR3 region is CASSRGQGGQPQHF. In nucleotides, the CDR3 is TGCGCCAGCAGCCGAGGACAGGGAGGCCAGCCCCAGCATTTT.

This clone was observed a few times. V gene TRBV6-5 combines with J gene TRBJ1-5, with D hard to call. Trimming took 4 bases from V and 2 from J, leaving 12 bases between them. There are 15 residues in the CDR3. The V gene's germline CDR1 is MNHEY and CDR2 SVGAGI. The CDR3 DNA follows: TGTGCCAGCAGTTTCCTAGGCCTCTGCAATCAGCCCCAGCATTTT. Protein: CASSFLGLCNQPQHF.

The J gene is TRBJ1-1, the V gene TRBV7-2, with unresolved D. Trimming left V 5 bases short and J 3 bases short, with 4 bases between. This CDR3 contains 11 residues. Germline V gene sequence: CDR1 SGHTA, CDR2 FQGNSA. The chain's CDR3 is CASSPDTEAFF. For the CDR3, the DNA is TGTGCCAGCAGCCCTGACACTGAAGCTTTCTTT.

In regard to this clone: A read error may account for a junction end that differs from germline. The chain is built from TRBV29-1 and TRBJ1-3; 9 bases match TRBD1. The CDR3 consists of 15 residues. Per germline, CDR1 SQVTM and CDR2 ANQGSEA. The CDR3 nucleotides are TGCAGCGTTGGGGACAGGGCCCTCTCTGGAAACACCGTATATTTT. Translation: CSVGDRALSGNTVYF.

V is TRBV15 and J is TRBJ1-5, with 7 bases lining up with TRBD1. The CDR3 is made up of 16 amino acids. The V and J ends lost 3 bases and 11 bases, in that order; junction bases with no gene match: 16. Germline V gives CDR1 LNHNV, CDR2 YYDKDF (reference sequence). The CDR3 DNA sequence: TGTGCCACCAGCAGGGGCCGGACAGGCCGTCGGGGGGCCCAGCATTTT. It encodes CATSRGRTGRRGAQHF.

The V call is TRBV27, the J call TRBJ2-5, with 11 positions matching TRBD1. CDR1 is MNHEY, CDR2 SMNVEV, per germline (reference sequence). CDR3 length equals 17 residues. V gave up 3 bases and J gave up 2 bases; unmatched junction bases: 8. The CDR3 is CASSFVGGQGGQETQYF. CDR3 sequence (DNA): TGTGCCAGCAGTTTCGTTGGGGGACAGGGGGGTCAAGAGACCCAGTACTTC.

The rearrangement joins TRBV9 to TRBJ2-1, with TRBD2 matching 11 bases. V lost 2 bases and J lost 8; bases outside the gene matches: 3. The CDR3 covers 14 residues. Germline values: CDR1 SGDLS, CDR2 YYNGEE. Here the CDR3 reads CASSVTSGIDEQFF. The DNA for the CDR3 is TGTGCCAGCAGCGTGACTAGCGGGATTGATGAGCAGTTCTTC.

V gene TRBV5-1 combines with J gene TRBJ2-3; tentatively, D is TRBD2 (7 bases). V lost 1 base and J 3 bases, leaving 12 bases between the germline ends. The CDR3 has 15 amino acids. The V gene's germline CDR1 is SGHRS and CDR2 YFSETQ. The CDR3 DNA reads TGCGCCAGCAGCTTGTACGGGGGGCCTACAGATACGCAGTATTTT. It is translated as CASSLYGGPTDTQYF.

The V and J genes are TRBV18 and TRBJ2-1; a possible D gene is TRBD2 (6 bases). Germline assignment: CDR1 KGHSH and CDR2 LQKENI. This CDR3 region has 18 residues. V shed 6 bases and J shed 0 bases, with 21 bases lying between them. Here the CDR3 reads CASSPRRDSRSSYNEQFF. The CDR3 nucleotides are TGTGCCAGCTCCCCCCGTCGGGACTCAAGGAGCTCCTACAATGAGCAGTTCTTC.

The chain recombines TRBV7-8 with TRBJ1-5; D unclear. This CDR3 has 15 amino acids. V was trimmed by 1 base and J by 4 bases, leaving 11 bases between them. Per the germline V gene, CDR1 is SGHVS and CDR2 is FQNEAQ. CDR3 region: CASSLVGTGNQPQHF. DNA of the CDR3: TGTGCCAGCAGCTTAGTGGGAACCGGGAATCAGCCCCAGCATTTT.

The chain is built from TRBV4-1 and TRBJ2-7, with TRBD2 as a possible D gene (6 bases). Germline CDR1 MGHRA, CDR2 YSYEKL. V lost 2 bases, J lost 4 bases, and 15 bases lay in between. The CDR3 runs to 15 residues. The CDR3 loop reads CASSQLASTGYEQYF. DNA for the CDR3: TGCGCCAGCAGCCAACTAGCGAGCACCGGTTACGAGCAGTACTTC.

The chain combines TRBV6-5 with TRBJ2-3; D perhaps matches TRBD2 (5 bases). Per germline, CDR1 MNHEY and CDR2 SVGAGI. The CDR3 has 14 residues. Trimming left V 2 bases short and J 5 bases short, with 11 bases between. The CDR3 protein is CASSYLQRRDTQYF. The CDR3 nucleotides read TGTGCCAGCAGTTACCTCCAGCGGAGAGATACGCAGTATTTT.

J is TRBJ2-3 and V is TRBV15, with 8 bases lining up with TRBD2. There are 16 residues in the CDR3. The V gene's germline CDR1 is LNHNV and CDR2 YYDKDF (reference sequence). Losses at the gene ends were 0 bases for V and 4 bases for J; bases not matched to a gene: 6. The CDR3 spells CATSRDSTSGSDTQYF. As DNA, the CDR3 is TGTGCCACCAGCAGAGATTCCACTAGCGGATCAGATACGCAGTATTTT.

The sample holds a few counts of this clone. The chain employs TRBV6-4 and TRBJ1-4, with 7 bases aligning to TRBD1. V trimming: 7 bases; J trimming: 8 bases; junction bases outside the gene matches: 16. The CDR3 sequence is 16 residues long. Germline CDR1 MRHNA, CDR2 SNTAGT. CDR3 sequence (DNA): TGTGCCAGCACGCGCGGGTGGGGACAGTCAAAAGAAAAACTGTTTTTT. Residues: CASTRGWGQSKEKLFF.

This clone was seen a handful of times. J is TRBJ2-5 and V is TRBV9, with 7 bases that match TRBD1. This CDR3 comprises 14 residues. The V and J ends lost 0 bases and 5 bases, in that order; junction bases with no gene match: 4. The germline CDR1 and CDR2 sequences are SGDLS and YYNGEE. CDR3: CASSVDRGFETQYF. The CDR3 DNA sequence: TGTGCCAGCAGCGTAGACAGGGGCTTCGAGACCCAGTACTTC.

The chain uses TRBV18 and TRBJ2-4, with a weak D call TRBD2 (7 bases). CDR1 and CDR2 from the germline V gene are KGHSH and LQKENI. The CDR3 is 18 residues long. V lost 0 bases and J 0 bases, leaving 15 bases between the germline ends. CDR3 sequence (DNA): TGTGCCAGCTCACCACCCCAAGGGGGGGCCCTAGCCAAAAACATTCAGTACTTC. Translation gives CASSPPQGGALAKNIQYF.